This T cell receptor beta chain was captured in a study of control samples from healthy donors and cancer patients. The CDR3 covers 15 residues. Trimming cost V 2 bases and J 0 bases, with 7 bases left between them. The method was immunoSEQ multiplex PCR; TCRdb's version includes in-frame clones alone and lacks a portion of them. The table shows 150,000 to 200,000 clones, with approximately 94% occurring only once. V is TRBV23-1 and J is TRBJ2-2; D unclear. TRBV23-1 is annotated as an ORF whose role is uncertain. This receptor was obtained from a woman aged 40 to 50 in good health. What was sequenced was blood. This CDR3 is CASSQAQPNTGELFF. The DNA of the CDR3 is TGCGCCAGCAGTCAAGCGCAACCGAACACCGGGGAGCTGTTTTTT.